This T cell receptor beta chain was profiled in a study of blood T cell repertoires in COVID-19. At the level of the study: COVID-19 samples, acute and convalescent, were from the United States, Italy and Spain. Sources were T cells, B-cell-depleted T cells, or PBMCs; the material itself was cDNA or gDNA.

CDR3 length: 13 residues. The germline gives CDR1 LNHDA, CDR2 SQIVND (reference sequence). After removal of 3 bases from V and 9 bases from J, the junction contained 4 bases not matched to a gene. The authors' processing: Amplification of reference gene primers provided the estimated nucleated cell counts. The repertoire was sequenced with immunoSEQ multiplex PCR; TCRdb's copy has only in-frame clones and lacks some. That table supplies the V and J calls and clone size; D and trimming were determined from the DNA. This sample carries 200,000 to 250,000 clones, roughly 86% of them seen once, and the ten largest clones take around 9.6%. Seattle's enrolled individuals joined amid active infection and were then monitored longitudinally.

Input material: peripheral blood. The clonotype was recovered from a woman between 45 and 60 years old with COVID-19, enrolled during active disease. The V call is TRBV19, the J call TRBJ2-1; TRBD2 matches at 8 bases. CDR3 protein: CASSMDRGGEQFF. CDR3 sequence (DNA): TGTGCCAGTAGTATGGACCGGGGGGGTGAGCAGTTCTTC. Full variable domain (outside the CDR3, taken from reference TRBV19 and TRBJ2-1): DGGITQSPKYLFRKEGQNVTLSCEQNLNHDAMYWYRQDPGQGLRLIYYSQIVNDFQKGDIAEGYSVSREKKESFPLTVTSAQKNPTAFYLCASSMDRGGEQFFGPGTRLTVL.